The present TCR beta chain was sequenced within a study of T-cell reconstitution after alpha-beta-depleted transplantation in children. Study results and limitations: At the one-year point after transplant, T-cell counts and TCRbeta diversity were found to come mostly from T cells that had been newly produced. TCRbeta diversity was high at day 60 in some patients (a result of surviving recipient T cells and thymic progenitors). It was reported that alpha-beta T cells came from several hundred expanded graft clones (about two months after transplant).

Points on this clonotype: Its antigen is unknown.

This CDR3 comprises 12 residues. V lost 5 bases, J lost 3 bases, and 6 bases lay in between. Germline V gives CDR1 MNHNS, CDR2 SASEGT. Researchers prepared the TCRbeta library using unique molecular identifiers, the study reports. TCRdb fed the PCR reads into MiXCR, producing one record per CDR3 protein. This table has under 100,000 distinct CDR3 sequences, 15% appearing once. This receptor was taken from a male patient under 10 years old who had a stem cell transplant for acute lymphoblastic leukemia, so the T cells may come from the graft donor. The genes are TRBV6-1 and TRBJ2-3; D remains ambiguous. Sequenced material: PBMCs, mostly from graft donor cells, taken 180 days after TCRalphabeta/CD19-depleted stem cell transplant. For the CDR3, the DNA is TGTGCCAGCAGTCCATGGACAGATACGCAGTATTTT. This gives the protein CASSPWTDTQYF.